A single sample is the source of the 17 T cell receptor beta chains below, sequenced in a study of blood T cells in healthy people across ages. A second PCR of 7 to 11 cycles used a sample-barcoded 5' primer and a J-beta primer mix. TCRdb re-called the 5' RACE reads through MiXCR, storing one row per CDR3 protein. The repertoire holds around 690,000 distinct CDR3 sequences, with 58% as singletons. Sequenced material: blood. The receptors here all came from a man aged 55 to 70 in good health.

This clonotype was seen just once. CDR3 nucleotide sequence: TGCGCCAGCAGCTTTGGGCAGTTTGAAGTGGAGACGCAGTATTTT. Its translation: CASSFGQFEVETQYF. The chain uses TRBV5-1 and TRBJ2-3; D remains unclear. This CDR3 has 15 residues. V lost 2 bases and J 9 bases, leaving 19 bases between the germline ends. The V gene's germline CDR1 is SGHRS and CDR2 YFSETQ. The variable domain in full, completed from reference TRBV5-1 and TRBJ2-3, reads KAGVTQTPRYLIKTRGQQVTLSCSPISGHRSVSWYQQTPGQGLQFLFEYFSETQRNKGNFPGRFSGRQFSNSRSEMNVSTLELGDSALYLCASSFGQFEVETQYFGPGTRLTVL.

This clonotype showed up just a few times. This chain uses TRBV21-1 with TRBJ2-7; the D call of TRBD2 is as the table states it, not checked on the DNA. TRBJ2-5 matches the DNA end more closely, so the J call is doubtful. TRBV21-1 is reported as a pseudogene. This CDR3 has 10 residues. CDR3 sequence reads: CASARGTQYF. In DNA form, the CDR3 reads TGTGCCAGCGCCAGAGGGACCCAGTACTTC.

The chain is built from TRBV20-1 and TRBJ2-5; the D is unclear. The V end was cut by 5 bases, the J end by 4 bases, with 8 bases between. This CDR3 is built from 11 residues. Germline V gene sequence: CDR1 DFQATT, CDR2 SNEGSKA (reference sequence). The CDR3 protein is CSASRAETQYF. In DNA, the CDR3 is TGCAGTGCTTCCCGGGCAGAGACCCAGTACTTC.

This clonotype was seen just once. The junction shows a germline mismatch at one end, possibly a read error. This chain joins TRBV7-9 and TRBJ2-5; D is perhaps TRBD1 (5 bases). The CDR3 has 14 residues. Germline CDR1 reads SEHNR; CDR2 reads FQNEAQ (reference sequence). The CDR3 here is CAGSYRTPQETQYF. The CDR3 DNA sequence: TGTGCCGGCAGTTATAGGACACCCCAAGAGACCCAGTACTTC.

This clonotype occurred once. The rearrangement links TRBV6-1 to TRBJ2-7; possible D gene TRBD2, 6 bases. The CDR3 extends over 12 amino acids. Germline CDR1 reads MNHNS; CDR2 reads SASEGT. Trimming left V 7 bases short and J 12 bases short, with 19 bases between. CDR3 region: CASTGPFGRGYF. CDR3 nucleotides: TGTGCCAGCACTGGGCCTTTCGGGCGGGGGTACTTC.

This chain links TRBV7-9 with TRBJ1-2, with TRBD1 matching over 8 bases. Germline V lookup: CDR1 SEHNR, CDR2 FQNEAQ (reference sequence). This CDR3 has 15 amino acids. The J segment lost 0 bases and the V segment lost 5 bases, leaving 5 bases of the junction unmatched. CDR3: CASSPLGQANYGYTF. The CDR3 DNA reads TGTGCCAGCAGCCCTCTGGGACAGGCTAACTATGGCTACACCTTC.

The CDR3, as DNA: TGTGCCAGCAGCCTCCGGGGCCAAGGCGAAGCTTTCTTT. Translation gives CASSLRGQGEAFF. This chain uses TRBV7-2 with TRBJ1-1; the D gene is possibly TRBD1 (5 bases). Germline V gives CDR1 SGHTA, CDR2 FQGNSA. V was pared by 5 bases and J by 8 bases, with 15 bases between. The CDR3 length is 13 residues. The whole variable domain, filled in from reference TRBV7-2 and TRBJ1-1, reads GAGVSQSPSNKVTEKGKDVELRCDPISGHTALYWYRQSLGQGLEFLIYFQGNSAPDKSGLPSDRFSAERTGGSVSTLTIQRTQQEDSAVYLCASSLRGQGEAFFGQGTRLTVV.

The gene calls are TRBV5-1 and TRBJ2-7; 7 bases match TRBD2. V gave up 0 bases and J gave up 1 base; unmatched junction bases: 7. Germline CDR1 is SGHRS and CDR2 is YFSETQ. This CDR3 has 16 amino acids. DNA for the CDR3: TGCGCCAGCAGCTTGGTTCCTACGGGGGGTTCCTACGAGCAGTACTTC. Translation: CASSLVPTGGSYEQYF.

This clonotype was counted only a few times. The V call is TRBV3-1, the J call TRBJ2-7, with 12 bases matching TRBD2. CDR3 length: 15 residues. The junction had 3 bases not matched to a gene; V was cut back by 6 bases and J by 0 bases. Looked up from germline, CDR1 is LGHDT and CDR2 is YNNKEL (reference sequence). CDR3 DNA: TGTGCCAGCAGTCGACTAGCGGGGGCCTCCTACGAGCAGTACTTC. Amino acids: CASSRLAGASYEQYF.

The chain links TRBV5-1 to TRBJ2-2; TRBD1 aligns across 8 bases. Germline CDR1 and CDR2: SGHRS and YFSETQ. V trimming: 8 bases; J trimming: 4 bases; junction bases outside the gene matches: 7. The CDR3 covers 14 residues. CDR3 amino acids: CASQPGGVTGELFF. In nucleotides, the CDR3 is TGCGCCAGTCAACCAGGGGGCGTCACCGGGGAGCTGTTTTTT.

The J gene is TRBJ2-1, the V gene TRBV11-3, with 14 bases identical to TRBD2. Germline CDR1 is SGHNT and CDR2 is YENEEA. The CDR3 contains 16 residues. V gave up 3 bases and J gave up 3 bases; unmatched junction bases: 1. The CDR3 sequence: CASSLTSGGVYNEQFF. CDR3 nucleotide sequence: TGTGCCAGCAGCTTGACTAGCGGGGGGGTCTACAATGAGCAGTTCTTC.

This clonotype was picked up a small number of times. V is TRBV6-1 and J is TRBJ1-2; tentatively, D is TRBD1 (5 bases). The V gene's germline CDR1 is MNHNS and CDR2 SASEGT. Deletions cut 0 bases from V and 6 bases from J, with 14 bases between. The CDR3 length is 15 residues. CDR3 coding DNA: TGTGCCAGCAGTGAAGCGTCAGGGAAGGTGCATGGCTACACCTTC. Its protein is CASSEASGKVHGYTF.

This chain links TRBV20-1 with TRBJ2-7; 7 nucleotides line up with TRBD1. Trimming removed 4 bases from V and 0 bases from J; junction bases left unmatched: 3. Per germline, CDR1 DFQATT and CDR2 SNEGSKA (reference sequence). There are 13 residues in the CDR3. CDR3 loop: CSANRGGSYEQYF. DNA of the CDR3: TGCAGTGCTAACAGGGGTGGCTCCTACGAGCAGTACTTC.

In this sample, this clonotype turned up a few times. The chain carries TRBV20-1 and TRBJ1-5; 10 bases line up with TRBD1. The V and J ends lost 1 base and 6 bases, in that order; junction bases with no gene match: 3. CDR3 length equals 14 residues. The germline CDR1 and CDR2 sequences are DFQATT and SNEGSKA (reference sequence). The CDR3 region is CSARGTGGGQPQHF. Written as DNA, the CDR3 is TGCAGTGCTAGAGGGACAGGGGGGGGTCAGCCCCAGCATTTT.

CDR3 bases: TGCGCCAGCAGCCAGCCCGGAACCTACAATGAGCAGTTCTTC. Protein product: CASSQPGTYNEQFF. The J gene is TRBJ2-1, the V gene TRBV4-1; D is undetermined. The CDR3 is made up of 14 amino acids. Trimming left V 3 bases short and J 2 bases short, with 8 bases between. CDR1 and CDR2 from the germline V gene are MGHRA and YSYEKL.

This clonotype has at least ten counts. The chain carries TRBV5-1 and TRBJ2-3; TRBD1 agrees at 8 bases. The J segment lost 6 bases and the V segment lost 4 bases, leaving 10 bases of the junction unmatched. The CDR3 spans 15 residues. In germline, CDR1 is SGHRS, CDR2 YFSETQ. CDR3 sequence: CASSLGQGVTDTQYF. In DNA form, the CDR3 reads TGCGCCAGCAGCCTCGGACAGGGAGTAACGGATACGCAGTATTTT.

The chain recombines TRBV5-6 with TRBJ2-5; no clear D. V shed 0 bases and J shed 0 bases, with 9 bases lying between them. The CDR3 totals 15 residues. Germline V CDR1 and CDR2: SGHDT, YYEEEE. The CDR3 nucleotides are TGTGCCAGCAGCTTGGCCATCCAATACCAAGAGACCCAGTACTTC. It encodes CASSLAIQYQETQYF.